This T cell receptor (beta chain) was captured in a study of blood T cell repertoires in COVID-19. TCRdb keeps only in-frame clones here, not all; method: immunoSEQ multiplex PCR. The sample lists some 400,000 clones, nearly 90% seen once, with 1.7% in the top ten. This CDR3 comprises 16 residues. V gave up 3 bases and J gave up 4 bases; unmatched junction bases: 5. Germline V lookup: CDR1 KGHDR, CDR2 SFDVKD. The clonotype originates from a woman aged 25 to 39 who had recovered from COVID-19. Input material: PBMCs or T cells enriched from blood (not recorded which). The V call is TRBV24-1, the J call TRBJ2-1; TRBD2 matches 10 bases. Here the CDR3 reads CATSDNSGGIYNEQFF. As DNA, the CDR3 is TGTGCCACCAGTGATAATAGCGGGGGGATTTACAATGAGCAGTTCTTC.